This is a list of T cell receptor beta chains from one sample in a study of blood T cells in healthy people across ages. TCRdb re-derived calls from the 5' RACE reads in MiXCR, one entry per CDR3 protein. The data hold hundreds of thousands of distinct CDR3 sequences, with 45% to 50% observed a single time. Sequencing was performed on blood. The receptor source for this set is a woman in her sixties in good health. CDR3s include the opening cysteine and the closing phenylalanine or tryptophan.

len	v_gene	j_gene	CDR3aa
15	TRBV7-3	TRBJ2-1	CASSLRRERYNEQFF
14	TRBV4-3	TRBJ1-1	CASSQGTANTEAFF
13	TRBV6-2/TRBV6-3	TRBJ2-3	CASSPPSRDTQYF
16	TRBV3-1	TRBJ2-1	CASSQLIGTENNEQFF
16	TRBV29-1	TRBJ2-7	CSVDAQGVLGSYEQYF
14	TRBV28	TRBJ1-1	CASSPPQQGGEAFF
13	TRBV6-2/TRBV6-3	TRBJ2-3	CASSPTYTDTQYF
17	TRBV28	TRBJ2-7	CASSLLRGTGEPYEQYF
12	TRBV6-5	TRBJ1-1	CATGEGWAEAFF
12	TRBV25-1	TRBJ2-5	CASSVGEETQYF
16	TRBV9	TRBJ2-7	CASSLPLMGQYNEQYF
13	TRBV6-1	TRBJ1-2	CASSEGIWTGYTF
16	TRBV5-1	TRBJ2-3	CASTSGTGYNTDTQYF
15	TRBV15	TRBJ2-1	CATSRDPGQLNAQFF
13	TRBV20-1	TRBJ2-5	CSAGGAASNEQYF
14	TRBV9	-	CASSVVQGGAEQYF
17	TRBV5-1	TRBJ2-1	CASSFRALLQAHNEQFF
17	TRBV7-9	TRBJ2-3	CASSPGSSGGFTDTQYF
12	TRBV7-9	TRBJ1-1	CASSQRDRRAFF
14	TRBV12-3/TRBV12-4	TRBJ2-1	CASSPSYGINEQFF
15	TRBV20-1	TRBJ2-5	CSAREHSGRRDEQYF
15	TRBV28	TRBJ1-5	CASSLSTGLVQPQHF
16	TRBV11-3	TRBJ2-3	CASSLGAGGDSDTQYF
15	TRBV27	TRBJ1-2	CASKPDRVTNYGYTF